This T cell receptor beta chain is from a study of T cells in Graves' hyperthyroidism and ophthalmopathy. Overall study results and limits: For ophthalmopathy, model prediction preceded onset by a median around six months.

This clonotype has at least ten counts. No antigen is known for it. In germline, CDR1 is SGHRS, CDR2 YFSETQ. The CDR3 has 15 amino acids. The germline V and J ends were trimmed by 5 bases and 7 bases, with 21 bases remaining between them. The CDR3 regions of TCR beta were amplified from RNA transcripts. HTBI primers were the set used in a first-round RT-PCR of the TCR CDR3. Each CDR3 protein is one row after TCRdb ran MiXCR on the multiplex PCR reads. The sample lists approximately 300,000 distinct CDR3 sequences; 15% to 20% were seen once. V and J are TRBV5-1 and TRBJ1-2; D unresolved. The receptor was isolated from a woman in her sixties with Graves' ophthalmopathy. The sequenced sample was blood. CDR3: CASRVFPEPLGGYTF. CDR3 nucleotides: TGCGCCAGCAGGGTATTTCCGGAGCCATTGGGTGGCTACACCTTC.